This TCR beta chain was documented in a study of blood T cells in healthy people across ages. Germline V lookup: CDR1 DFQATT, CDR2 SNEGSKA (reference sequence). The CDR3 covers 15 residues. Then a second PCR, running roughly 7 to 11 cycles, was carried out with a sample-barcoded 5' primer and a J-beta primer mix. TCRdb independently ran MiXCR on the 5' RACE reads; one entry per CDR3 protein. The sample has over 1.5 million distinct CDR3 sequences; around 50% are singletons. Around 10 milliliters of peripheral blood were drawn from each donor. The TCR comes from a woman aged 40 to 50 in good health. Sequencing input: blood. V is TRBV20-1 and J is TRBJ2-4; TRBD2 agrees at 9 bases. The end of the DNA fits TRBJ2-7 better, so the J call may be wrong. CDR3 residues: CSARGAVAGAHEQYF. CDR3 sequence (DNA): TGCAGTGCTAGAGGGGCAGTAGCGGGGGCCCACGAGCAGTACTTC.